These 25 T cell receptor beta chains were all obtained from the same sample, sequenced in a study of low-dose radiotherapy and immunotherapy resistance in tumors. TCR amplification ran 15 to 25 PCR cycles using constant-region and V-primer adapter primers. TCRdb processed the reads anew with MiXCR; each CDR3 protein has one entry. This table holds some 52,000 distinct CDR3 sequences, 33% found once. Regarding time point: after trial treatment. Treatment indicated: LDRT plus nivolumab, ipilimumab, low-dose cyclophosphamide and aspirin (RACIN trial). Material: PBMCs, obtained after low-dose radiotherapy plus immunotherapy. Receptors were obtained from a male donor with rectosigmoid adenocarcinoma.

This clonotype was seen at least ten times. V is TRBV25-1 and J is TRBJ2-1, with 9 bases aligning to TRBD1. The CDR3 is made up of 18 amino acids. V lost 2 bases, J lost 5 bases, and 13 bases stayed unmatched. Germline CDR1 MGHDK, CDR2 SYGVNS. The CDR3 loop is CASSERYAGTGTDNEQFF. The DNA for the CDR3 is TGTGCCAGCAGTGAACGTTATGCTGGGACAGGGACCGACAATGAGCAGTTCTTC.

This rearrangement joins TRBV4-2 to TRBJ1-2; D is unresolved. Germline assignment: CDR1 LGHNA and CDR2 YNFKEQ. The V and J ends lost 4 bases and 8 bases respectively, with 8 bases between them. CDR3 length: 11 amino acids. CDR3 in amino acids: CASSRVGGYTF. DNA of the CDR3: TGTGCCAGCAGCCGGGTCGGGGGCTACACCTTC.

In this sample, this clonotype turned up many times. The chain joins TRBV5-1 to TRBJ2-1; weak D call: TRBD2 (5 bases). CDR1 is SGHRS and CDR2 is YFSETQ in the germline V gene. The CDR3 sequence is 14 residues long. Trimming cost V 3 bases and J 1 base, with 8 bases left between them. Written as DNA, the CDR3 is TGCGCCAGCAGCTCCATAGCGTCCTACAATGAGCAGTTCTTC. Amino acid sequence: CASSSIASYNEQFF.

In this sample, this clonotype turned up many times. The chain combines TRBV5-5 with TRBJ2-1; TRBD2 matches at 13 bases. CDR1 and CDR2 from the germline V gene are SGHKS and YYEKEE (reference sequence). V dropped 4 bases and J dropped 9; count of bases not matched to a gene: 10. This CDR3 is built from 16 residues. The DNA of the CDR3 is TGTGCCAGCAGCCTTACCGGGACTAGCGGGATCCTTGAGCAGTTCTTC. It is translated as CASSLTGTSGILEQFF.

The chain joins TRBV6-1 to TRBJ2-2; no reliable D call. V gave up 8 bases and J gave up 3 bases, with 7 bases separating them. This CDR3 contains 12 residues. Germline CDR1 reads MNHNS; CDR2 reads SASEGT. The CDR3: CASLGDTGELFF. DNA for the CDR3: TGTGCCAGCCTTGGGGACACCGGGGAGCTGTTTTTT.

This clonotype has only a few counts. The chain uses TRBV9 and TRBJ2-1; D tentatively reads TRBD1 or TRBD2 (6 bases each). The CDR3 contains 16 residues. Germline V gives CDR1 SGDLS, CDR2 YYNGEE. Trimming pared 9 bases from V and 3 bases from J, leaving 22 bases between. As DNA, the CDR3 is TGTGCCACCGAAAGGCCTGGAGGGGGGAACTACAATGAGCAGTTCTTC. Translated, it gives CATERPGGGNYNEQFF.

This clonotype was found many times. The rearrangement links TRBV12-3 or TRBV12-4 to TRBJ2-7, with a weak D call TRBD1 (5 bases). This CDR3 has 11 residues. V lost 7 bases, J lost 6 bases, and 10 bases lay in between. CDR3 loop: CASTWGGEQYF. Here the CDR3 DNA reads TGTGCCAGCACCTGGGGCGGCGAGCAGTACTTC.

This clonotype has at least ten counts. The V gene is TRBV6-6, the J gene TRBJ2-3; 8 bases line up with TRBD1. CDR3 size: 18 residues. Trimming took 0 bases from V and 2 from J; bases not matched to a gene: 10. Germline assignment: CDR1 MNHNY and CDR2 SVGAGI (reference sequence). The CDR3 sequence: CASSYSSGQVGTTDTQYF. In nucleotides, the CDR3 is TGTGCCAGCAGTTACTCGTCGGGACAGGTTGGAACCACAGATACGCAGTATTTT.

The CDR3 sequence: CASRGVSNEQYF. The CDR3 nucleotides are TGTGCCAGCAGAGGGGTCAGTAACGAGCAGTACTTC. This chain connects TRBV5-4 to TRBJ2-7, with D possibly matching TRBD1 (5 bases). With 5 bases removed from V and 5 bases from J, the gap between germline ends came to 11 bases. CDR1 SGHNT and CDR2 YYREEE come from the germline V gene (reference sequence). The CDR3 is made up of 12 amino acids. The entire variable domain, with the rest obtained from reference TRBV5-4 and TRBJ2-7, is as follows: ETGVTQSPTHLIKTRGQQVTLRCSSQSGHNTVSWYQQALGQGPQFIFQYYREEENGRGNFPPRFSGLQFPNYSSELNVNALELDDSALYLCASRGVSNEQYFGPGTRLTVT.

The V call is TRBV18, the J call TRBJ2-1, with 10 bases identical to TRBD2. The V segment lost 2 bases and the J segment 6 bases; nucleotides outside the gene matches: 4. Per germline, CDR1 KGHSH and CDR2 LQKENI. The CDR3 length is 15 residues. CDR3 sequence reads: CASSPGLAVRNEQFF. The CDR3 DNA follows: TGTGCCAGCTCACCAGGACTAGCGGTCCGCAATGAGCAGTTCTTC.

As concerns this clonotype: This is likely an artifact of a read error, given a far larger clone one base away. Because the CDR3 is missing its conserved closing phenylalanine or tryptophan, this is likely a read error. The rearrangement links TRBV28 to TRBJ2-7; a weak D match, TRBD2 (6 bases). V shed 5 bases and J shed 2 bases, with 22 bases lying between them. CDR3 length: 17 residues. Germline assignment: CDR1 MDHEN and CDR2 SYDVKM. The CDR3 loop is CASSEDPGETLAYEQYS. CDR3 in DNA: TGTGCCAGCAGTGAAGATCCGGGGGAAACACTCGCCTACGAGCAGTACTCC.

The rearrangement joins TRBV13 to TRBJ1-2; TRBD1 agrees at 8 bases. This CDR3 region has 16 residues. Losses at the gene ends were 10 bases for V and 3 bases for J; bases not matched to a gene: 16. From germline, CDR1 is PRHDT and CDR2 FYEKMQ (reference sequence). The CDR3 protein is CATASHGDRTDYGYTF. The CDR3, as DNA: TGTGCCACCGCGTCTCATGGGGACAGGACCGACTATGGCTACACCTTC.

This chain links TRBV28 with TRBJ2-4, with D possibly TRBD2 on 6 matching bases. This CDR3 contains 18 residues. Germline V gene sequence: CDR1 MDHEN, CDR2 SYDVKM. V lost 6 bases and J 0 bases, leaving 21 bases between the germline ends. The CDR3: CASSPGGIFSLAKNIQYF. CDR3 DNA: TGTGCCAGCAGCCCGGGCGGGATCTTTTCCTTAGCCAAAAACATTCAGTACTTC.

In this sample, this clonotype turned up many times. V gene TRBV28 combines with J gene TRBJ2-3, with a possible D match to TRBD1 (5 bases). Germline V CDR1 and CDR2: MDHEN, SYDVKM. Trimming stripped 5 bases from V and 3 bases from J, with 24 bases between. The CDR3 contains 18 residues. The CDR3: CASSLPLFEDTNTDTQYF. The CDR3 coding sequence is TGTGCCAGCAGTCTACCCCTTTTTGAGGACACGAATACAGATACGCAGTATTTT.

This clonotype was counted at least ten times. CDR3 residues: CASSNGELQTQYF. Written as DNA, the CDR3 is TGTGCCAGCAGCAACGGAGAGCTACAGACCCAGTACTTC. The chain combines TRBV2 with TRBJ2-5; unclear D gene. From germline, CDR1 is SNHLY and CDR2 FYNNEI. Trimming removed 6 bases from V and 6 bases from J, with 14 bases in between. This CDR3 region has 13 residues.

This clonotype was found many times. The J gene is TRBJ2-5, the V gene TRBV20-1; D is uncertain. Per germline, CDR1 DFQATT and CDR2 SNEGSKA (reference sequence). The CDR3 runs 13 residues. The ends were cut back, 0 bases at V and 5 bases at J, with 10 bases in the middle. The CDR3 DNA reads as TGCAGTGCTAGAGATCAACTATCCGAGACCCAGTACTTC. It encodes CSARDQLSETQYF.

This clonotype came up many times. The chain carries TRBV6-4 and TRBJ2-2, with D uncertain. Germline lookup yields CDR1 MRHNA and CDR2 SNTAGT. V lost 0 bases, J lost 3 bases, and 2 bases lay in between. The CDR3 covers 13 residues. CDR3 DNA: TGTGCCAGCAGTGACTCGGACACCGGGGAGCTGTTTTTT. It encodes CASSDSDTGELFF.

The J gene is TRBJ1-6, the V gene TRBV6-2 or TRBV6-3; 12 bases map to TRBD1. The germline V gene has CDR1 MNHEY and CDR2 SVGEGT. This CDR3 contains 15 residues. Germline trimming cut 6 bases from V and 10 bases from J; bases unmatched to any gene: 7. This CDR3 is CASRDSGTGGSPLHF. The CDR3, as DNA: TGTGCCAGCAGGGATTCCGGGACAGGGGGCTCACCCCTCCACTTT.

In this sample, this clonotype turned up a few times. The CDR3 is CASSQESSGGIGELFF. CDR3 in DNA: TGTGCCAGCAGTCAAGAGTCTAGCGGGGGGATCGGGGAGCTGTTTTTT. V usage is TRBV6-1 and J usage is TRBJ2-2; 11 bases fit TRBD2. V trimming: 5 bases; J trimming: 7 bases; junction bases outside the gene matches: 9. Germline V CDR1 and CDR2: MNHNS, SASEGT. The CDR3 is 16 amino acids.

This clonotype was counted ten times or more. The chain carries TRBV3-1 and TRBJ2-7, with 9 bases matching TRBD2. The CDR3 sequence is 13 residues long. CDR1 is LGHDT, CDR2 YNNKEL, per germline (reference sequence). Losses at the gene ends were 5 bases for V and 4 bases for J; bases not matched to a gene: 3. CDR3 sequence (DNA): TGTGCCAGCAGCGGGACTAGCTTTTACGAGCAGTACTTC. Residues: CASSGTSFYEQYF.

This clonotype was observed many times. CDR3 nucleotides: TGTGCCAGCAGTTTTACCTTGGACAGGGCCCTCTACGAGCAGTACTTC. This gives the protein CASSFTLDRALYEQYF. This chain links TRBV27 with TRBJ2-7; 8 bases agree with TRBD1. The CDR3 consists of 16 residues. The germline V gene encodes CDR1 MNHEY and CDR2 SMNVEV (reference sequence). The ends lost 3 bases at V and 3 bases at J; junction bases unmatched: 10.

Note on this clonotype: Because the CDR3's place on the DNA is in doubt, the DNA is left out and the CDR3 is given as listed by TCRdb. This sequence joins TRBV6-2 or TRBV6-3 and TRBJ2-2; the table's D call, TRBD2, has no DNA check behind it. Inclusive of both ends, the CDR3 amounts to 16 amino acids. CDR1 is MNHEY, CDR2 SVGEGT, per germline. CDR3: CASRGAGGPPGELFFF.

This clonotype occurred a few times. The gene calls are TRBV2 and TRBJ1-6; 10 nucleotides agree with TRBD1. Germline CDR1 is SNHLY and CDR2 is FYNNEI. The V and J ends lost 4 bases and 10 bases, in that order; junction bases with no gene match: 4. CDR3 length: 14 residues. CDR3 in DNA: TGTGCCAGCAGTGGGGACAGGGGACACTCACCCCTCCACTTT. Its translation: CASSGDRGHSPLHF.

This sequence joins TRBV27 and TRBJ2-3; D remains unclear. Per the germline V gene, CDR1 is MNHEY and CDR2 is SMNVEV (reference sequence). Trimming removed 1 base at V and 0 bases at J, with 14 bases between. The CDR3 extends over 17 amino acids. The CDR3 is CASSLFLLAPSTDTQYF. The CDR3 coding sequence is TGTGCCAGCAGTTTATTCCTTCTGGCACCTAGCACAGATACGCAGTATTTT.

This clonotype was found many times. This chain joins TRBV19 and TRBJ1-5; 8 bases line up with TRBD1. CDR3 size: 15 residues. Germline V gene sequence: CDR1 LNHDA, CDR2 SQIVND (reference sequence). V shed 4 bases and J 0 bases; nucleotides not matched to a gene: 2. Here the CDR3 DNA reads TGTGCCAGTAGTAGGACAGGGAGTAGCAATCAGCCCCAGCATTTT. Its translation: CASSRTGSSNQPQHF.